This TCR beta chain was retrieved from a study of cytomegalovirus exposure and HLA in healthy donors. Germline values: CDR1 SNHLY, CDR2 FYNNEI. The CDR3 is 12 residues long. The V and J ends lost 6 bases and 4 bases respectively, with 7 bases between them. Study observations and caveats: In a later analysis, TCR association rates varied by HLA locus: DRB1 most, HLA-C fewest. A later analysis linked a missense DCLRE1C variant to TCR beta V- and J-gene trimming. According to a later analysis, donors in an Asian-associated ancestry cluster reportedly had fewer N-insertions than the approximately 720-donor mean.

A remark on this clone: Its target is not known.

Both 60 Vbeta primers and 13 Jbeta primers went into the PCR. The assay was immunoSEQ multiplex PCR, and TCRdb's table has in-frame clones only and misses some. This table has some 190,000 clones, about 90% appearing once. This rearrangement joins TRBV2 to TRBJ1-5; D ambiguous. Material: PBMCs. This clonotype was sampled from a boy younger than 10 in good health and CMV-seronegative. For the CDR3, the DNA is TGTGCCAGCAGAAGAGTTAATCAGCCCCAGCATTTT. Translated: CASRRVNQPQHF.